A single sample is the source of the 8 T cell receptor beta chains below, sequenced in a study of blood T cell repertoires in COVID-19. TCRdb keeps only in-frame clones here, not all; method: immunoSEQ multiplex PCR. In the table there are under 90,000 clones, about 80% of which are singletons. The material sequenced was peripheral blood. Receptors originate from a man of 80 years or more with acute or convalescent COVID-19.

This rearrangement joins TRBV5-1 to TRBJ1-2; weak D call: TRBD1 (6 bases). The CDR3 spans 15 residues. The V end lost 4 bases, the J end lost 8 bases, and 21 bases lay between the germline ends. Per germline, CDR1 SGHRS and CDR2 YFSETQ. DNA of the CDR3: TGCGCCAGCAGCCTAGGACAGACCTCTCTTCTCGGCTACACCTTC. This sequence encodes CASSLGQTSLLGYTF.

The V gene is TRBV7-9, the J gene TRBJ2-2; D unclear. Trimming pared 5 bases from V and 4 bases from J, leaving 8 bases between. The CDR3 spans 13 residues. Germline V CDR1 and CDR2: SEHNR, FQNEAQ (reference sequence). The CDR3 nucleotides are TGTGCCAGCAGCCCCGTGAGCACCGGGGAGCTGTTTTTT. Protein product: CASSPVSTGELFF.

This rearrangement joins TRBV4-2 to TRBJ2-2; 7 bases line up with TRBD2. Trimming removed 4 bases from V and 5 bases from J; junction bases left unmatched: 7. The CDR3 contains 15 residues. CDR1 is LGHNA and CDR2 is YNFKEQ in the germline V gene. The CDR3 loop is CASSLRLAVTGELFF. In DNA, the CDR3 is TGTGCCAGCAGCCTTCGGCTAGCGGTTACCGGGGAGCTGTTTTTT.

The chain has TRBV5-1 and TRBJ1-1; maybe TRBD1 (6 bases). Trimming left V 5 bases short and J 0 bases short, with 14 bases between. CDR1 and CDR2 (germline): SGHRS, YFSETQ. The CDR3 covers 15 residues. The CDR3 sequence is CASRVQGVMNTEAFF. Here the CDR3 DNA reads TGCGCCAGCAGAGTACAGGGCGTCATGAACACTGAAGCTTTCTTT.

This chain connects TRBV4-1 to TRBJ1-5; a weak D match, TRBD1 (5 bases). The CDR3 has 18 amino acids. Deletions cut 1 base from V and 0 bases from J, with 16 bases between. The germline V gene encodes CDR1 MGHRA and CDR2 YSYEKL. CDR3 loop: CASSQVWTPQYSNQPQHF. In DNA, the CDR3 is TGCGCCAGCAGCCAAGTTTGGACACCACAGTATAGCAATCAGCCCCAGCATTTT.

The CDR3 DNA reads as TGTGCCAGCAGCGTGACAGGGACTAGCAATCAGCCCCAGCATTTT. Protein: CASSVTGTSNQPQHF. The rearrangement links TRBV7-2 to TRBJ1-5; 7 nucleotides agree with TRBD1. The CDR3 consists of 15 residues. From germline, CDR1 is SGHTA and CDR2 FQGNSA. V shed 5 bases, J shed 0 bases, and the junction held 4 bases outside the gene matches.

A single count supports this clone. The CDR3 DNA follows: TGTGCCAGCAGTGATCGCGGGCTCCCGGGGCAGCCCCAGCATTTT. Translation: CASSDRGLPGQPQHF. The rearrangement links TRBV6-1 to TRBJ1-5; D remains unclear. This CDR3 spans 15 amino acids. Germline lookup yields CDR1 MNHNS and CDR2 SASEGT. V lost 3 bases to trimming and J lost 7 bases, with 16 bases between them.

Concerning this clone itself: At one end the junction does not follow the germline gene, possibly because of a read error. V usage is TRBV2 and J usage is TRBJ2-4; TRBD1 might be the D (6 bases). CDR3 length equals 14 residues. Per germline, CDR1 SNHLY and CDR2 FYNNEI. The CDR3 sequence is CASQTRTAQNIQYF. The DNA for the CDR3 is TGTGCCAGCCAGACGAGGACAGCCCAAAACATTCAGTACTTC.